Each of the 25 T cell receptor beta chains below was sequenced from the same sample in a study of PD-1 blockade in classical Hodgkin lymphoma. Here immunoSEQ multiplex PCR was the method, and the copy in TCRdb shows in-frame clones only, minus some. This sample carries about 59,000 clones, roughly 90% of them seen once, and the ten largest clones take about 9.6%. Every patient had relapsed following autologous stem cell transplantation, and cohorts differed in brentuximab vedotin exposure. The specimen was peripheral blood mononuclear cells (PBMCs), collected at baseline. The receptors were sampled from a human donor with classical Hodgkin lymphoma.

The table lists this clone with a few counts. The rearrangement joins TRBV2 to TRBJ1-3; a possible D gene is TRBD1 (5 bases). This CDR3 has 15 amino acids. Deletions cut 9 bases from V and 5 bases from J, with 20 bases between. Germline loops: CDR1 SNHLY, CDR2 FYNNEI. The CDR3 sequence is CASRRGGSGRNTIYF. The CDR3 bases are TGTGCCAGTCGACGCGGGGGGTCTGGGAGAAACACCATATATTTT.

In its sample, this clone was seen once. The chain employs TRBV28 and TRBJ2-1; 8 nucleotides align to TRBD1. Germline V lookup: CDR1 MDHEN, CDR2 SYDVKM. The V and J ends lost 5 bases and 15 bases, in that order; junction bases with no gene match: 18. This CDR3 is 15 amino acids long. Here the CDR3 reads CASSPTGTGNQGGFF. CDR3 nucleotide sequence: TGTGCCAGCAGTCCGACCGGGACAGGAAATCAGGGTGGGTTCTTC.

The chain has TRBV7-9 and TRBJ2-3; TRBD1 is a possible D gene (5 bases). CDR1 is SEHNR and CDR2 is FQNEAQ in the germline V gene (reference sequence). The CDR3 extends over 15 amino acids. Trimming pared 2 bases from V and 7 bases from J, leaving 16 bases between. The CDR3 is CASSLIRASLHTQYF. The DNA of the CDR3 is TGTGCCAGCAGCTTAATCAGGGCCTCACTACATACGCAGTATTTT.

V and J are TRBV7-9 and TRBJ2-5; the D gene could be TRBD1 or TRBD2 (5 bases each). V was shortened by 4 bases and J by 2 bases, with 14 bases between the two germline ends. This CDR3 is 15 amino acids long. Germline V CDR1 and CDR2: SEHNR, FQNEAQ (reference sequence). The chain's CDR3 is CASSSPGTEQETQYF. DNA of the CDR3: TGTGCCAGCAGCTCCCCCGGGACCGAACAAGAGACCCAGTACTTC.

This rearrangement joins TRBV18 to TRBJ2-1; D possibly corresponds to TRBD1 (7 bases). Trimming removed 1 base at V and 7 bases at J, with 17 bases between. The CDR3 length is 16 residues. Germline loops: CDR1 KGHSH, CDR2 LQKENI. For the CDR3, the DNA is TGTGCCAGCTCACCACGGGTAGGGGGCGCGGGGAATGAGCAGTTCTTC. Its translation: CASSPRVGGAGNEQFF.

The gene calls are TRBV14 and TRBJ2-3; D perhaps matches TRBD2 (5 bases). This CDR3 has 13 residues. Looked up from germline, CDR1 is SGHDN and CDR2 is FVKESK. Deletions cut 3 bases from V and 4 bases from J, with 8 bases between. In DNA form, the CDR3 reads TGTGCCAGCAGCCACCGGGATGCAGATACGCAGTATTTT. Its translation is CASSHRDADTQYF.

The rearrangement links TRBV10-2 to TRBJ1-5; no reliable D call. Germline V gives CDR1 WSHSY, CDR2 SAAADI. Trimming removed 7 bases at V and 4 bases at J, with 11 bases between. This CDR3 has 13 residues. The CDR3 loop reads CASTDGGNQPQHF. CDR3 nucleotide sequence: TGCGCCAGCACAGACGGCGGAAATCAGCCCCAGCATTTT.

The rearrangement joins TRBV20-1 to TRBJ2-3; D not certain. Germline V CDR1 and CDR2: DFQATT, SNEGSKA (reference sequence). The CDR3 covers 11 residues. V was pared by 5 bases and J by 2 bases, with 5 bases between. CDR3 DNA sequence: TGCAGTGCTCGAATCACAGATACGCAGTATTTT. The encoded protein is CSARITDTQYF.

V is TRBV21-1 and J is TRBJ2-5. TRBV21-1 is listed as a pseudogene. This CDR3 region has 16 residues. The CDR3 here is CASRILVCHWRETQYF. In nucleotides, the CDR3 is TGTGCCAGCAGGATACTGGTTTGTCATTGGCGCGAGACCCAGTACTTC.

The chain links TRBV9 to TRBJ2-5; no clear D gene. V was clipped by 0 bases and J by 0 bases, with 12 bases between them. This CDR3 spans 16 amino acids. Germline V gives CDR1 SGDLS, CDR2 YYNGEE. The DNA for the CDR3 is TGTGCCAGCAGCGTAGGTCTCCTTTCTTACCAAGAGACCCAGTACTTC. Protein: CASSVGLLSYQETQYF.

The chain couples TRBV28 to TRBJ1-2, with a tentative D call TRBD1 (5 bases). Germline V gene data show CDR1 as MDHEN and CDR2 as SYDVKM. V lost 6 bases to trimming and J lost 0 bases, with 11 bases between them. The CDR3 extends over 14 amino acids. This CDR3 is CASSEKTANYGYTF. The CDR3 DNA reads TGTGCCAGCAGCGAAAAGACAGCTAACTATGGCTACACCTTC.

The genes are TRBV28 and TRBJ2-7, with 8 bases that match TRBD2. This CDR3 is 14 amino acids long. With 6 bases clipped from V and 5 bases from J, the junction kept 9 bases outside the gene matches. The germline CDR1 and CDR2 sequences are MDHEN and SYDVKM. The CDR3: CASRTTPGGNEQYF. In DNA, the CDR3 is TGTGCCAGCAGAACGACCCCGGGGGGGAACGAGCAGTACTTC.

This chain connects TRBV19 to TRBJ2-1; TRBD2 matches at 8 bases. Losses at the gene ends were 3 bases for V and 16 bases for J; bases not matched to a gene: 8. The CDR3 consists of 12 residues. CDR1 is LNHDA, CDR2 SQIVND, per germline (reference sequence). The CDR3 here is CASSMGGRLRFF. The CDR3 DNA follows: TGTGCCAGTAGTATGGGCGGGAGGCTCCGATTCTTC.

The chain links TRBV5-4 to TRBJ2-3; TRBD2 is a possible D gene (7 bases). Trimming removed 4 bases at V and 2 bases at J, with 11 bases between. CDR3 length equals 14 residues. The germline V gene has CDR1 SGHNT and CDR2 YYREEE (reference sequence). This chain's CDR3 is CASSGGAFTDTQYF. The CDR3 DNA follows: TGTGCCAGCAGCGGGGGGGCCTTCACAGATACGCAGTATTTT.

This clone was counted a single time. The CDR3: CASSETGGPLHF. In DNA form, the CDR3 reads TGCGCCAGCAGTGAAACCGGGGGACCCCTCCACTTT. This chain links TRBV10-2 with TRBJ1-6; D perhaps matches TRBD1 (5 bases). The CDR3 is made up of 12 amino acids. The germline gives CDR1 WSHSY, CDR2 SAAADI. V gave up 3 bases and J gave up 12 bases, with 9 bases separating them.

This chain connects TRBV5-1 to TRBJ1-5, with TRBD1 as a possible D gene (6 bases). Germline CDR1 reads SGHRS; CDR2 reads YFSETQ. This CDR3 region has 16 residues. V lost 0 bases and J lost 0, with 10 bases in between. The CDR3 here is CASSLGTVNSNQPQHF. As DNA, the CDR3 is TGCGCCAGCAGCTTGGGGACAGTGAATAGCAATCAGCCCCAGCATTTT.

V is TRBV2 and J is TRBJ2-5; no clear D. The J call could be wrong; TRBJ2-7 is a better fit for the DNA end. CDR3 size: 12 residues. In germline, CDR1 is SNHLY, CDR2 FYNNEI. The CDR3 nucleotides are TGTGCCAGCAGCCTAAACTGGGTCGAGCAGTACTTC. The encoded protein is CASSLNWVEQYF.

V gene TRBV5-5 combines with J gene TRBJ2-5, with 10 bases that match TRBD1. Germline V lookup: CDR1 SGHKS, CDR2 YYEKEE (reference sequence). V was pared by 1 base and J by 5 bases, with 8 bases of the junction left unmatched. The CDR3 extends over 16 amino acids. CDR3 amino acids: CASSLLTGGTRETQYF. CDR3 in DNA: TGTGCCAGCAGCTTGTTGACAGGGGGCACTCGGGAGACCCAGTACTTC.

The chain is built from TRBV28 and TRBJ1-2; maybe TRBD1 (6 bases). The CDR3 has 13 residues. Trimming stripped 10 bases from V and 7 bases from J, with 19 bases between. Germline assignment: CDR1 MDHEN and CDR2 SYDVKM. DNA of the CDR3: TGTGCCACCAGCGACAGGACCCCGGCTGGCTACACCTTC. Its protein product is CATSDRTPAGYTF.

The chain has TRBV5-6 and TRBJ1-1; 8 bases align to TRBD1. V was pared by 6 bases and J by 7 bases, with 5 bases of the junction left unmatched. CDR1 and CDR2 (germline): SGHDT, YYEEEE. The CDR3 is made up of 12 amino acids. CDR3 amino acids: CASKGQGLEAFF. DNA for the CDR3: TGTGCCAGCAAAGGACAGGGCCTTGAAGCTTTCTTT.

V and J are TRBV28 and TRBJ2-7; D not resolved. The germline gives CDR1 MDHEN, CDR2 SYDVKM. The ends were cut back, 3 bases at V and 3 bases at J, with 9 bases in the middle. The CDR3 is 13 amino acids. CDR3 nucleotides: TGTGCCAGCAGTTTGCCAGGAAGCTACGAGCAGTACTTC. Its protein product is CASSLPGSYEQYF. The complete variable domain, with remaining parts taken from reference TRBV28 and TRBJ2-7, reads DVKVTQSSRYLVKRTGEKVFLECVQDMDHENMFWYRQDPGLGLRLIYFSYDVKMKEKGDIPEGYSVSREKKERFSLILESASTNQTSMYLCASSLPGSYEQYFGPGTRLTVT.

CDR3 sequence: CASSVGAVSYNEQFF. In nucleotides, the CDR3 is TGTGCCAGCAGCGTAGGGGCAGTTTCCTACAATGAGCAGTTCTTC. V gene TRBV9 combines with J gene TRBJ2-1; D is uncertain. The CDR3 totals 15 residues. The germline V gene encodes CDR1 SGDLS and CDR2 YYNGEE. Deletions cut 0 bases from V and 1 base from J, with 8 bases between.

The chain combines TRBV7-9 with TRBJ2-7; no firm D call. Germline CDR1 and CDR2: SEHNR and FQNEAQ (reference sequence). Trimming pared 5 bases from V and 1 base from J, leaving 6 bases between. The CDR3 is made up of 12 amino acids. CDR3 nucleotides: TGTGCCAGCAGCCCGTTGTCCTACGAGCAGTACTTC. Residues: CASSPLSYEQYF.

This chain connects TRBV5-1 to TRBJ2-7; 10 nucleotides align to TRBD2. The CDR3 is 19 residues long. J gave up 2 bases and V 2 bases, and 16 bases lay outside the gene matches. Germline-derived CDR1 and CDR2 are SGHRS and YFSETQ. DNA for the CDR3: TGCGCCAGCAGCTTAGGTCTTCCAACTAGCGGGGCGTTGACCTACGAGCAGTACTTC. It yields the protein CASSLGLPTSGALTYEQYF. Based on the CDR3 plus reference TRBV5-1 and TRBJ2-7, the full variable domain is KAGVTQTPRYLIKTRGQQVTLSCSPISGHRSVSWYQQTPGQGLQFLFEYFSETQRNKGNFPGRFSGRQFSNSRSEMNVSTLELGDSALYLCASSLGLPTSGALTYEQYFGPGTRLTVT.

This chain uses TRBV2 with TRBJ1-4; D is uncertain. The V end lost 0 bases, the J end lost 10 bases, and 21 bases lay between the germline ends. Germline CDR1 and CDR2: SNHLY and FYNNEI. The CDR3 is 17 residues long. The CDR3 DNA sequence: TGTGCCAGCAGTGAAGCAACAAATGAGGGCGGCGGCGGAAAACTGTTTTTT. As protein: CASSEATNEGGGGKLFF.